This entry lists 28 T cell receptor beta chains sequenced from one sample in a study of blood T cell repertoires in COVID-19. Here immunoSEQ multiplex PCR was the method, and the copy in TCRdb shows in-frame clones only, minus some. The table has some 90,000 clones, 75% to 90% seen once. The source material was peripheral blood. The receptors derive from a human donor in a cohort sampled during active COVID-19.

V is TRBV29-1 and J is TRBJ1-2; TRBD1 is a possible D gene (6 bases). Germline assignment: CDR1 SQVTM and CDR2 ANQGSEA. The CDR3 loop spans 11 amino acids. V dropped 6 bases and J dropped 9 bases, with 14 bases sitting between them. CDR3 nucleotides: TGCAGCGTGGGGACACGTCTTCGCTACACCTTC. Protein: CSVGTRLRYTF.

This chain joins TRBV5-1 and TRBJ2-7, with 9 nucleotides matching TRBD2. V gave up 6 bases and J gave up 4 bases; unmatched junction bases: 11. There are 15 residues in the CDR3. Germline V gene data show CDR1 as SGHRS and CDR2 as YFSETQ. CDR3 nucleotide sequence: TGCGCCAGCACCACCAATAGCGGGAGTTCTTACGAGCAGTACTTC. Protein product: CASTTNSGSSYEQYF.

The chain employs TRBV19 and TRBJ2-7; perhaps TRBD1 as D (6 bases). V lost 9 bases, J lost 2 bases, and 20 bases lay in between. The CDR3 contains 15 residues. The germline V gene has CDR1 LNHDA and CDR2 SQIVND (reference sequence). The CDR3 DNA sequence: TGTGCCAGCACTGCCAGGGGTTCCCAACCCTACGAGCAGTACTTC. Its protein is CASTARGSQPYEQYF.

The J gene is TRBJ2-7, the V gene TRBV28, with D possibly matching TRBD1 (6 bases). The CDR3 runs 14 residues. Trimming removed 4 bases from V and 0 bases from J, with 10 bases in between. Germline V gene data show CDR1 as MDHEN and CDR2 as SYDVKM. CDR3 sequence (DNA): TGTGCCAGCAGTTCCATGGACAGCTCCTACGAGCAGTACTTC. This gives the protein CASSSMDSSYEQYF.

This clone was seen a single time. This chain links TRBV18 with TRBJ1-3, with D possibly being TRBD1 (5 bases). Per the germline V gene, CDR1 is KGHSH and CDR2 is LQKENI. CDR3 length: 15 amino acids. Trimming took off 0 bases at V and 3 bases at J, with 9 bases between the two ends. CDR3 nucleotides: TGTGCCAGCTCACCACCGTCAGGGAATGGAAACACCATATATTTT. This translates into CASSPPSGNGNTIYF.

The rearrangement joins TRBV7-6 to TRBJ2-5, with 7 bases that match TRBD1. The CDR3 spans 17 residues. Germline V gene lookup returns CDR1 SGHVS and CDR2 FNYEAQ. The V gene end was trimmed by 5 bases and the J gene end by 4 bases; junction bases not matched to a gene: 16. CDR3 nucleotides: TGTGCCAGCAGCCCATATAGGGGGCAGGGGCCGAGAGAGACCCAGTACTTC. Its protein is CASSPYRGQGPRETQYF.

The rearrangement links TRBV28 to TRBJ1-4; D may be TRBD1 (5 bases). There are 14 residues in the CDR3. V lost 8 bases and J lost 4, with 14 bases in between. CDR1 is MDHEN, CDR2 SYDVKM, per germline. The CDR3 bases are TGTGCCAGCTCCCCAGGCGGGGGTAATGAAAAACTGTTTTTT. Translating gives CASSPGGGNEKLFF.

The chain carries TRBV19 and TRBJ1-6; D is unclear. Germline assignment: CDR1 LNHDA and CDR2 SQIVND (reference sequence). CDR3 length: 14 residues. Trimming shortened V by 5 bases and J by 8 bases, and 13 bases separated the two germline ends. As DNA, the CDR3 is TGTGCCAGTAGTCTGGGCCCGGGAGATTCACCCCTCCACTTT. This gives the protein CASSLGPGDSPLHF.

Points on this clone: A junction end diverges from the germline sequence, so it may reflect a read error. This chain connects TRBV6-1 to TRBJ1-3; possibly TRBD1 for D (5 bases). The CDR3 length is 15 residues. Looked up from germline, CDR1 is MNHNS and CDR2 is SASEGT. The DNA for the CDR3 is TGTGCCAGCAGGGAAGGGCCAGGGCACGGAAACACCATATATTTT. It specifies CASREGPGHGNTIYF.

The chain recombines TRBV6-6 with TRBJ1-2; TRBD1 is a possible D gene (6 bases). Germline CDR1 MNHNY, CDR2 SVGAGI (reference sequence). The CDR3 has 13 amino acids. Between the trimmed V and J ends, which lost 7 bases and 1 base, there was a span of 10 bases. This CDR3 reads CASKQDSNYGYTF. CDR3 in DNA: TGTGCCAGCAAACAGGACAGTAACTATGGCTACACCTTC.

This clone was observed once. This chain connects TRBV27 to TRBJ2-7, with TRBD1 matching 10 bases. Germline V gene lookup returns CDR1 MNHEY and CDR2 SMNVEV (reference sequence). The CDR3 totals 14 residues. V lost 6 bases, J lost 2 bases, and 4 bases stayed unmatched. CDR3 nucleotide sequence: TGTGCCAGCAGGGACAGGGGGGGAACCTACGAGCAGTACTTC. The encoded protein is CASRDRGGTYEQYF.

CDR3 DNA sequence: TGCGCCAGCAGCTTGGTAGTCAGGGAAAAGGGTAGTGGCTACACCTTC. It translates to CASSLVVREKGSGYTF. The chain joins TRBV5-1 to TRBJ1-2, with D possibly matching TRBD1 (5 bases). This CDR3 is built from 16 residues. Germline CDR1 and CDR2: SGHRS and YFSETQ. Trimming shortened V by 0 bases and J by 7 bases, and 19 bases separated the two germline ends.

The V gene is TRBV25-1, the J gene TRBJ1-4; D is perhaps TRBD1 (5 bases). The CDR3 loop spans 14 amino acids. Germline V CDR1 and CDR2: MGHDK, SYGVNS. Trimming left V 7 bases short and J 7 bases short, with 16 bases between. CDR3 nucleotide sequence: TGTGCCAGCACCACCTGGGGGGGTGGTGAAAAACTGTTTTTT. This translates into CASTTWGGGEKLFF. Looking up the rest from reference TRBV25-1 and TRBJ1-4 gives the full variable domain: EADIYQTPRYLVIGTGKKITLECSQTMGHDKMYWYQQDPGMELHLIHYSYGVNSTEKGDLSSESTVSRIRTEHFPLTLESARPSHTSQYLCASTTWGGGEKLFFGSGTQLSVL.

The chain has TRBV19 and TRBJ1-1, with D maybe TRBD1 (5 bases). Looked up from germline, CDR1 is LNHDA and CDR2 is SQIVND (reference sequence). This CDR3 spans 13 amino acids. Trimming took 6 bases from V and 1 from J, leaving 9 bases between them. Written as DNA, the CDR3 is TGTGCCAGTAGCAATACAGGGAACACTGAAGCTTTCTTT. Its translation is CASSNTGNTEAFF.

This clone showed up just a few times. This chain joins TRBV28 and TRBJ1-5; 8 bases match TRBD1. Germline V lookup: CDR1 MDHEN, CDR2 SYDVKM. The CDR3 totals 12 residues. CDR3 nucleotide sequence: TGTGCGACAGACAGGGGACAGCAGCCCCAGCATTTT. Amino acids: CATDRGQQPQHF.

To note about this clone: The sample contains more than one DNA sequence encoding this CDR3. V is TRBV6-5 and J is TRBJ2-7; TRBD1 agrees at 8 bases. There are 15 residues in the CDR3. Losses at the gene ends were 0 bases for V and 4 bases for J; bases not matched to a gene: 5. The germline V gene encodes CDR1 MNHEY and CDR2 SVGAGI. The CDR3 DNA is TGTGCCAGCAGTTACTCGAGCAGGGGGCCGTACGAGCAGTACTTC. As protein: CASSYSSRGPYEQYF.

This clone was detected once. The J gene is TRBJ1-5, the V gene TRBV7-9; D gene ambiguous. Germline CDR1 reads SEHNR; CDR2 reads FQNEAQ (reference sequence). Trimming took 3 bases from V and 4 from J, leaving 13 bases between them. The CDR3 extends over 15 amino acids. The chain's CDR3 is CASSFGGNANQPQHF. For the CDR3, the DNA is TGTGCCAGCAGCTTCGGAGGGAACGCGAATCAGCCCCAGCATTTT.

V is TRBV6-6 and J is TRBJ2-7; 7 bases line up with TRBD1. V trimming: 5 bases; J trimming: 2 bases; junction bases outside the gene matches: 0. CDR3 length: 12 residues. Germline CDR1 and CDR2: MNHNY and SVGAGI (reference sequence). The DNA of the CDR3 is TGTGCCAGCAGTGGGACAGCCTACGAGCAGTACTTC. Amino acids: CASSGTAYEQYF.

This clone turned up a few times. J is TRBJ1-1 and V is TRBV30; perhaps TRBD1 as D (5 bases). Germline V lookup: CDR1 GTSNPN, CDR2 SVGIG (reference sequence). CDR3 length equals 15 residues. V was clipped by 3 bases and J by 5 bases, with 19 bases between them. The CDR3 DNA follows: TGTGCCTGGAGCGACCCCGGACATGGGGAAACTGAAGCTTTCTTT. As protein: CAWSDPGHGETEAFF.

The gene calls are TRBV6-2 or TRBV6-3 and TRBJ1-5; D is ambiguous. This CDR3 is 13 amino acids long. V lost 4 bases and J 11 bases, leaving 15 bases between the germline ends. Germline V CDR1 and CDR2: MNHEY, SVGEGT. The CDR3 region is CASSSFPPEAQHF. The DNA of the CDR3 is TGTGCCAGCAGTTCATTTCCGCCAGAGGCCCAGCATTTT.

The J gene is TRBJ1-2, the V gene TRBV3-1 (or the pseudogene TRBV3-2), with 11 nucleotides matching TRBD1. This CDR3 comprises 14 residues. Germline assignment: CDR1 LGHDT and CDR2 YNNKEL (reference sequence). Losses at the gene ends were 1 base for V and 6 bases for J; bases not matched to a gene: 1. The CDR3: CASSQGDRGNGYTF. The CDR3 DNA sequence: TGTGCCAGCAGCCAAGGGGACAGGGGGAATGGCTACACCTTC.

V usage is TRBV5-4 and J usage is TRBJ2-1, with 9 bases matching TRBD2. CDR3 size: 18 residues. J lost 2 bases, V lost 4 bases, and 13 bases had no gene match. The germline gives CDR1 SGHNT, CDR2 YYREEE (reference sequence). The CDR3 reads CASSPASAAGGPYNEQFF. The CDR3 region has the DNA TGTGCCAGCAGCCCGGCCTCCGCGGCGGGAGGGCCCTACAATGAGCAGTTCTTC.

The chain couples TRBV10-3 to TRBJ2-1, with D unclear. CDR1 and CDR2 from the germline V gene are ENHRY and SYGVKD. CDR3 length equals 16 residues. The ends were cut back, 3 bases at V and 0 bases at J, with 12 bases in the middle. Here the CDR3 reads CAISDPPGSSYNEQFF. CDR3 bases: TGTGCCATCAGTGACCCCCCTGGTAGCTCCTACAATGAGCAGTTCTTC.

CDR3 amino acids: CASSSQRDSTDTQYF. CDR3 in DNA: TGTGCCAGCAGCTCCCAGCGGGACAGCACAGATACGCAGTATTTT. The chain links TRBV7-9 to TRBJ2-3; 7 nucleotides agree with TRBD2. CDR3 length equals 15 residues. Germline V gene data show CDR1 as SEHNR and CDR2 as FQNEAQ (reference sequence). With V trimmed by 4 bases and J by 0 bases, 4 bases remained unmatched.

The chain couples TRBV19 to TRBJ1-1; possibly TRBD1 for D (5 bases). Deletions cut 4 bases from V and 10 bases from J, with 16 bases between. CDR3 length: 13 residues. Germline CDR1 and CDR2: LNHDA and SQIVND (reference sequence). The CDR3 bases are TGTGCCAGTAGTACCCACTCCGGGGGAGGAGCTTTCTTT. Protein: CASSTHSGGGAFF.

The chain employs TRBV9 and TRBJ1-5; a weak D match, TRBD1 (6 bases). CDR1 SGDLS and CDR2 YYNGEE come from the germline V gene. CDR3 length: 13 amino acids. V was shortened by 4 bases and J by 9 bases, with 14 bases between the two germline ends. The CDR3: CASSLDRGGPQHF. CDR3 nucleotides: TGTGCCAGCAGCCTCGATAGGGGGGGGCCCCAGCATTTT.

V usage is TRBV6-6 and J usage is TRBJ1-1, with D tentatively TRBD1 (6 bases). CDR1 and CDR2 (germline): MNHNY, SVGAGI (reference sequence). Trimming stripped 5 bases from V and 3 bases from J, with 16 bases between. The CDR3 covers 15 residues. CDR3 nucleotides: TGTGCCAGCAGTCGGAGCCAGGGGAGCGACACTGAAGCTTTCTTT. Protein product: CASSRSQGSDTEAFF.

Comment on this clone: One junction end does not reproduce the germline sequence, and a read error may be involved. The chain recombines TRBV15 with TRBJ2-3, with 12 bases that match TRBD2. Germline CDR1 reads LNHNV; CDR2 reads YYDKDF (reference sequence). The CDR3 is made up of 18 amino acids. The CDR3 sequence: CATSRGRATSGSRDTQYF. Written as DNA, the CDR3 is TGTGCCACCAGCAGAGGGAGGGCGACTAGCGGGAGCAGAGATACGCAGTATTTT. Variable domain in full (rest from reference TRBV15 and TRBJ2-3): DAMVIQNPRYQVTQFGKPVTLSCSQTLNHNVMYWYQQKSSQAPKLLFHYYDKDFNNEADTPDNFQSRRPNTSFCFLDIRSPGLGDTAMYLCATSRGRATSGSRDTQYFGPGTRLTVL.